These T cell receptor beta chains were read from a single sample in a study of blood T cell repertoires in COVID-19. The protocol was immunoSEQ multiplex PCR, while the TCRdb copy is restricted to in-frame clones and leaves out a portion. The sample carries about 140,000 clones, approximately 84% recorded once. The specimen was peripheral blood. The receptor source for this set is a woman between 55 and 75 years old with acute or convalescent COVID-19. Both conserved end residues are trimmed from each CDR3. D genes are given only for firm matches.

J gene: TRBJ1-5
V gene: TRBV19
D gene: NA
CDR3 protein: ASSIRLYSNQPQH

J gene: TRBJ2-7
V gene: TRBV11-2
D gene: TRBD1
CDR3 protein: ASSDRTGPGFTFSYEQY

J gene: TRBJ1-1
V gene: TRBV11-3
D gene: NA
CDR3 protein: ASSLGVEAF

J gene: TRBJ1-4
V gene: TRBV5-1
D gene: NA
CDR3 protein: ASSSKGLTNEKLF

J gene: TRBJ1-2
V gene: TRBV28
D gene: NA
CDR3 protein: ASSPGLNYGYT

J gene: TRBJ2-5
V gene: TRBV28
D gene: NA
CDR3 protein: ASSSTFAGRETQY

J gene: TRBJ2-1
V gene: TRBV18
D gene: NA
CDR3 protein: ASSQLQGKYNEQF

J gene: TRBJ2-7
V gene: TRBV9
D gene: TRBD1
CDR3 protein: ASSVGGGGEQY

J gene: TRBJ1-1
V gene: TRBV3-1/TRBV3-2
D gene: NA
CDR3 protein: ASGHMNTEAF

J gene: TRBJ2-2
V gene: TRBV2
D gene: TRBD2
CDR3 protein: ASTSGRTGELF

J gene: TRBJ2-2
V gene: TRBV11-2
D gene: TRBD2
CDR3 protein: ASSLPGGRTGELF

J gene: TRBJ1-5
V gene: TRBV19
D gene: TRBD1
CDR3 protein: ASRNLPGQGAQPQH

J gene: TRBJ2-7
V gene: TRBV12-3/TRBV12-4
D gene: TRBD2
CDR3 protein: ASSFSGRSEQY

J gene: TRBJ1-2
V gene: TRBV15
D gene: TRBD1
CDR3 protein: ATSRGRQGAYGYT

J gene: TRBJ1-1
V gene: TRBV3-1/TRBV3-2
D gene: NA
CDR3 protein: ASSLRDIKMNTEAF

J gene: TRBJ2-7
V gene: TRBV19
D gene: TRBD2
CDR3 protein: ASSARGAYEQY

J gene: TRBJ2-2
V gene: TRBV5-1
D gene: TRBD2
CDR3 protein: ASSRIIAGGSTGELF

J gene: TRBJ2-6
V gene: TRBV28
D gene: NA
CDR3 protein: ASSLWGQGSSGANVLT

J gene: TRBJ2-7
V gene: TRBV9
D gene: TRBD2
CDR3 protein: ASSPSGTSGMYEQY

J gene: TRBJ2-7
V gene: TRBV11-2
D gene: NA
CDR3 protein: ASSPLWGGSNYEQY

J gene: TRBJ1-3
V gene: TRBV28
D gene: NA
CDR3 protein: ASSSYRASGNTIY

J gene: TRBJ2-1
V gene: TRBV4-3
D gene: NA
CDR3 protein: ASSQGSGSYNEQF

J gene: TRBJ1-2
V gene: TRBV25-1
D gene: TRBD1
CDR3 protein: ASSAPDRGRSGYT

J gene: TRBJ2-1
V gene: TRBV28
D gene: TRBD2
CDR3 protein: ASSGTSGPSSYNEQF

J gene: TRBJ2-5
V gene: TRBV7-2
D gene: NA
CDR3 protein: ASRQTEVGVGETQY

J gene: TRBJ2-3
V gene: TRBV28
D gene: NA
CDR3 protein: ASQQGDTDTQY

J gene: TRBJ2-1
V gene: TRBV14
D gene: TRBD2
CDR3 protein: ASSQPGLAGDNEQF

J gene: TRBJ2-7
V gene: TRBV28
D gene: NA
CDR3 protein: ASSSRGHEQY

J gene: TRBJ2-7
V gene: TRBV30
D gene: NA
CDR3 protein: AYALGHYEQY

J gene: TRBJ2-1
V gene: TRBV13
D gene: NA
CDR3 protein: ASSPRERSEQF

J gene: TRBJ2-5
V gene: TRBV2
D gene: NA
CDR3 protein: ASGSSETQY

J gene: TRBJ1-6
V gene: TRBV30
D gene: NA
CDR3 protein: AWSEGIRAPLH

J gene: TRBJ1-2
V gene: TRBV28
D gene: NA
CDR3 protein: ASRPTGIGYT

J gene: TRBJ1-2
V gene: TRBV15
D gene: NA
CDR3 protein: ATSQGVPSPNYGYT

J gene: TRBJ1-4
V gene: TRBV28
D gene: NA
CDR3 protein: ASSLREGTRQVRLATNEKLF

J gene: TRBJ2-7
V gene: TRBV10-3
D gene: TRBD2
CDR3 protein: AGGGATYEQY

J gene: TRBJ2-2
V gene: TRBV3-1/TRBV3-2
D gene: NA
CDR3 protein: ASSHHTSTGELF

J gene: TRBJ2-5
V gene: TRBV10-1
D gene: NA
CDR3 protein: ASRIAVKYQETQY

J gene: TRBJ1-4
V gene: TRBV5-1
D gene: NA
CDR3 protein: ASSWGVEDEKLF

J gene: TRBJ2-7
V gene: TRBV5-1
D gene: TRBD1
CDR3 protein: ASSTRTGGEQY

J gene: TRBJ2-1
V gene: TRBV28
D gene: NA
CDR3 protein: ASRIGDEQF

J gene: TRBJ1-1
V gene: TRBV27
D gene: NA
CDR3 protein: ASSPPTGLNTEAF

J gene: TRBJ1-2
V gene: TRBV3-1/TRBV3-2
D gene: TRBD1
CDR3 protein: ASSQVDRAGGYT

J gene: TRBJ1-1
V gene: TRBV9
D gene: NA
CDR3 protein: ASSVLENTEAF

J gene: TRBJ2-5
V gene: TRBV15
D gene: NA
CDR3 protein: ATSGASRETQY

J gene: TRBJ2-1
V gene: TRBV4-2
D gene: TRBD2
CDR3 protein: ASSQGTSGKDEQF

J gene: TRBJ1-1
V gene: TRBV27
D gene: NA
CDR3 protein: ASRQTGNTEAF

J gene: TRBJ2-2
V gene: TRBV9
D gene: TRBD1
CDR3 protein: ASSVEDRGPTGELF

J gene: TRBJ2-1
V gene: TRBV4-1
D gene: NA
CDR3 protein: ASSQERVLNEQF